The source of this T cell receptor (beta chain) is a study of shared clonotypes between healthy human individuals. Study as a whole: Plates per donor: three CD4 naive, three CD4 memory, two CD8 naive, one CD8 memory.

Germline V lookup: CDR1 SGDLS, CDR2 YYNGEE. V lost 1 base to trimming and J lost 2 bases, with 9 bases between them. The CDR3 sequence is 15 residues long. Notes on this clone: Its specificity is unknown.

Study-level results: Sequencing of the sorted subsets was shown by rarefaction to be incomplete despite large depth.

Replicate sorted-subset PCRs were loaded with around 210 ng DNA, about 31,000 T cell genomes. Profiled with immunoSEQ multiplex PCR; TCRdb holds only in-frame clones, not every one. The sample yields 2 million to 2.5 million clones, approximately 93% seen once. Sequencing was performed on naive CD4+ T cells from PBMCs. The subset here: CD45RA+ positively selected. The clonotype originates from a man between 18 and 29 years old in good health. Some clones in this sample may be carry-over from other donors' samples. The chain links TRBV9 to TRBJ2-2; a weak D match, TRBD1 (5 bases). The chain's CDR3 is CASSVRGPNTGELFF. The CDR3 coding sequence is TGTGCCAGCAGCGTAAGGGGCCCAAACACCGGGGAGCTGTTTTTT.